Listed below are T cell receptor beta chains from one sample, sequenced in a study of shared clonotypes between healthy human individuals. Sequencing was performed with immunoSEQ multiplex PCR; in TCRdb, only in-frame clones are kept and a portion is missing. This sample has roughly 2.5 million clones, with 90% to 95% found just once. The specimen sequenced was naive CD4+ T cells sorted from blood. These receptors all come from a young man in good health. The CDR3 runs from the conserved cysteine through the conserved F or W. D genes are given only for firm matches. Clone sizes are given selectively: once, few, many, or a class where the clone is expanded.

TRBJ1-6,TRBV27,-,-,TGTGCCAGCAGTTTGTTCAGGACAGATAATTCACCCCTCCACTTT,CASSLFRTDNSPLHF
TRBJ2-7,TRBV14,TRBD2,-,TGTGCCAGCAGCCGGGGACTAGCGAGGCCCTACGAGCAGTACTTC,CASSRGLARPYEQYF
TRBJ2-7,TRBV10-2,TRBD2,-,TGCGCCAGCACGGGCGGGGGGGCGTACGAGCAGTACTTC,CASTGGGAYEQYF
TRBJ1-4,TRBV7-2,-,-,TGTGCCAGCAGCTTGAGGAGGGCTAATGAAAAACTGTTTTTT,CASSLRRANEKLFF
TRBJ2-1,TRBV5-1,-,-,TGCGCCAGCAGCTCCCCGGGGGGCGGCTACAATGAGCAGTTCTTC,CASSSPGGGYNEQFF
TRBJ1-6,TRBV28,-,-,TGTGCCAGCAGTTTTCGTCCAGTGGGGTGGGAGTATAATTCACCCCTCCACTTT,CASSFRPVGWEYNSPLHF
TRBJ2-7,TRBV6-5,-,-,TGTGCCAGCAGAGGACAGCCCCCGGCCTACGAGCAGTACTTC,CASRGQPPAYEQYF
TRBJ1-4,TRBV4-2,-,-,TGTGCCAGCAGCCATACCCAGGGGACCGGGACAACGAATGAAAAACTGTTTTTT,CASSHTQGTGTTNEKLFF
TRBJ1-6,TRBV10-3,-,-,TGTGCCATCAGTGATACGGGGGGCAATTCACCCCTCCACTTT,CAISDTGGNSPLHF
TRBJ1-6,TRBV11-2,-,-,TGTGCCGGCAGCCAACCATCGACTGGGTATCCACCCCTCCACTTT,CAGSQPSTGYPPLHF
TRBJ2-3,TRBV18,TRBD2,-,TGTGCCAGCTCAGGGGGGACTACCAACACAGATACGCAGTATTTT,CASSGGTTNTDTQYF
TRBJ2-1,TRBV18,-,-,TGTGCCAGTCGCGGACCCACCTACAATGAGCAGTTCTTC,CASRGPTYNEQFF
TRBJ2-3,TRBV4-3,-,-,TGCGCCAGCAGCTTCTCCCCGGGCCCAGAGGGGACAGATACGCAGTATTTT,CASSFSPGPEGTDTQYF
TRBJ2-1,TRBV10-1,TRBD2,-,TGCGCCAGCAGTGAGAACCTAGCGGGGAAGAATGAGCAGTTCTTC,CASSENLAGKNEQFF
TRBJ2-7,TRBV12-1,-,-,TGTGCCAGCAGCCCTCGACAGGCCCCTCGGTACGAGCAGTACTTC,CASSPRQAPRYEQYF
TRBJ1-2,TRBV28,-,-,TGTGCCAGCAGAGGCTATGGCTACACCTTC,CASRGYGYTF
TRBJ1-5,TRBV18,-,-,TGTGCCAGCTCTAGGGAGGCAGTGTATAGCAATCAGCCCCAGCATTTT,CASSREAVYSNQPQHF
TRBJ1-2,TRBV16,TRBD1,-,TGTGCCAGCAGCCAAGGTCCTTCGGACAGGGAGGATGGCTACACCTTC,CASSQGPSDREDGYTF
TRBJ2-2,TRBV4-1,-,-,TGCGCCAGCAGCCAGGACTTATCCCTGCCCGACGCGAACACCGGGGAGCTGTTTTTT,CASSQDLSLPDANTGELFF
TRBJ2-7,TRBV6-5,TRBD1,-,TGTGCCAGCAGTCAACAGGGGGAAGGGTCCTACGAGCAGTACTTC,CASSQQGEGSYEQYF
TRBJ1-2,TRBV7-9,TRBD1,once,TGTGCCAGCAGCTTAGAGGGACAGGACGTAAATAGCGGCTACACCTTC,CASSLEGQDVNSGYTF
TRBJ2-6,TRBV15,TRBD1,once,TGTGCCACCAGCGGCAGGGGGCCGTGGGCCAACGTCCTGACTTTC,CATSGRGPWANVLTF
TRBJ2-7,TRBV7-2,-,-,TGTGCCAGCAGCTTACTCCGCCTCTCCTACGAGCAGTACTTC,CASSLLRLSYEQYF
TRBJ2-5,TRBV7-9,TRBD2,-,TGTGCCAGCAGCTTAGTGACTAGCGGAGGGGAGACCCAGTACTTC,CASSLVTSGGETQYF
TRBJ2-3,TRBV5-4,TRBD2,-,TGTGCCAGCAGTCAAGGCGGGACTAGCTTTGGCACAGATACGCAGTATTTT,CASSQGGTSFGTDTQYF
TRBJ2-5,TRBV5-1,-,-,TGCGCCAGCAGCGTGGAAGCAGGGAGAGAGACCCAGTACTTC,CASSVEAGRETQYF
TRBJ1-4,TRBV2,TRBD1,-,TGTGCCAGCAGTGTCAATACAGGGGGCGTTGAAAAACTGTTTTTT,CASSVNTGGVEKLFF
TRBJ2-5,TRBV25-1,TRBD2,once,TGTGCCAGCTTGGGGCTAGCGGGAGCAGCGGCGGGAGAGACCCAGTACTTC,CASLGLAGAAAGETQYF
TRBJ2-1,TRBV7-3,-,-,TGTGCCAGCAGCTTAAATACGAACGGGTTCAATGAGCAGTTCTTC,CASSLNTNGFNEQFF
TRBJ2-6,TRBV21-1,-,-,TGTGCCAGCAGCACTGGGAGGAGGCTCACCTCTGGGGCCAACGTCCTGACTTTC,CASSTGRRLTSGANVLTF
TRBJ1-5,TRBV5-6,-,-,TGTGCCAGCAGCTTGGAAGGGTCAGAAGGCAATCAGCCCCAGCATTTT,CASSLEGSEGNQPQHF
TRBJ1-6,TRBV6-4,-,-,TGTGCCAGCAGTGACTCGATAAGGGGATCACCCCTCCACTTT,CASSDSIRGSPLHF
TRBJ2-5,TRBV5-1,-,once,TGCGCCAGCAGCGTCGCCTTAGGGCGGCCCCAAGAGACCCAGTACTTC,CASSVALGRPQETQYF
TRBJ2-1,TRBV29-1,-,-,TGCAGCGTTGAAGATGGAGGGGACAATGAGCAGTTCTTC,CSVEDGGDNEQFF
TRBJ2-3,TRBV9,TRBD2,-,TGTGCCAGCAGCGTAGGAACTAGCGGGGGGACTAGCACAGATACGCAGTATTTT,CASSVGTSGGTSTDTQYF
TRBJ1-4,TRBV10-3,-,-,TGTGCCGGAGGTGACCCAGGGGTTGAAAAACTGTTTTTT,CAGGDPGVEKLFF
TRBJ1-2,TRBV19,-,-,TGTGCCAGTAGTCCCTCGGGGCCGGTGGCCTATGGCTACACCTTC,CASSPSGPVAYGYTF
TRBJ2-3,TRBV5-1,-,-,TGCGCCAGCAGCTTGGAAGCCCGGGGAGATACGCAGTATTTT,CASSLEARGDTQYF
TRBJ2-3,TRBV18,-,-,TGTGCCAGCTCACCAGGGTCATCAGATACGCAGTATTTT,CASSPGSSDTQYF
TRBJ2-1,TRBV6-5,-,-,TGTGCCAGCAGAGTAGACGATGAGCAGTTCTTC,CASRVDDEQFF
TRBJ2-2,TRBV2,-,-,TGTGCCAGCAGTGAAGGGCAGGGCGAGATAAACACCGGGGAGCTGTTTTTT,CASSEGQGEINTGELFF